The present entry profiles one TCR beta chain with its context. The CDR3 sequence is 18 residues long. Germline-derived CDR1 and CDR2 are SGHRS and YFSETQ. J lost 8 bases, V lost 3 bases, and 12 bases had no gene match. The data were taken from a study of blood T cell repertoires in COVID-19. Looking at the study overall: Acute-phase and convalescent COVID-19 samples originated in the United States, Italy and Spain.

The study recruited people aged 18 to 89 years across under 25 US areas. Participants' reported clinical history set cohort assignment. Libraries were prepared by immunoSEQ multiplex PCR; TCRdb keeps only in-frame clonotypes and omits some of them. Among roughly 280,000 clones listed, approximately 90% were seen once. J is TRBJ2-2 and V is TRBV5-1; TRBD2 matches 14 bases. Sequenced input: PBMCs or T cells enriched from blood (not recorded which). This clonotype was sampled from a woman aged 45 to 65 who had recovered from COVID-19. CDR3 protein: CASSSNFGTSGSTGELFF. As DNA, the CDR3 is TGCGCCAGCAGCTCGAATTTCGGGACTAGCGGGAGTACTGGGGAGCTGTTTTTT.